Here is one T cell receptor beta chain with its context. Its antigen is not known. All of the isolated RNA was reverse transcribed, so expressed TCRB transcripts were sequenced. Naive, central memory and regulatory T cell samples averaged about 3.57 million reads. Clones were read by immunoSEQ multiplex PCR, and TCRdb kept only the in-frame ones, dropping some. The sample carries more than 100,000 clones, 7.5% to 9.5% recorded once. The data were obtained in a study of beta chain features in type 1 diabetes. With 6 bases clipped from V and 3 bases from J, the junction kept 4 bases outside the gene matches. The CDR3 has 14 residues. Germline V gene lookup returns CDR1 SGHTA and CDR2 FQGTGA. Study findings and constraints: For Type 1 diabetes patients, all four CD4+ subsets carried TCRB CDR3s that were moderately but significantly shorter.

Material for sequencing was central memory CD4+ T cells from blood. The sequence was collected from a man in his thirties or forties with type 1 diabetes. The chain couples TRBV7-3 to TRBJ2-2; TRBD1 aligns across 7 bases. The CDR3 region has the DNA TGTGCCAGCAGGCTGCAGGGGGACACCGGGGAGCTGTTTTTT. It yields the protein CASRLQGDTGELFF. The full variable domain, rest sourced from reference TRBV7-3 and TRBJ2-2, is GAGVSQTPSNKVTEKGKYVELRCDPISGHTALYWYRQSLGQGPEFLIYFQGTGAADDSGLPNDRFFAVRPEGSVSTLKIQRTERGDSAVYLCASRLQGDTGELFFGEGSRLTVL.